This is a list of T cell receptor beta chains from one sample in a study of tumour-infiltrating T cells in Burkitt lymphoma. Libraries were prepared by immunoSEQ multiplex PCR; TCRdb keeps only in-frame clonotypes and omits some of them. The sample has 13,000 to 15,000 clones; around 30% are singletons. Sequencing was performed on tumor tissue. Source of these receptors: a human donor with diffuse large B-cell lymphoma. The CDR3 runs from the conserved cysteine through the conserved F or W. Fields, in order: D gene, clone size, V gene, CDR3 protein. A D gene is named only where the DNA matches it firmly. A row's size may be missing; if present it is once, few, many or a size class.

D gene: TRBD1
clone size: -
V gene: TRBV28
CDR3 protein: CASSLRTGGLVGQPQHF

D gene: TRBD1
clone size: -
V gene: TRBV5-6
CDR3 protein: CASSSRPGQGSNEQYF

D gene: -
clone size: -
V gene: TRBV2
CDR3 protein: CASSVQGNDNEQFF

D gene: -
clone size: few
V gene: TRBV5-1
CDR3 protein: CASSLTVSYEQYF

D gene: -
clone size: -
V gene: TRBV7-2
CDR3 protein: CASSLDGDSYEQYF

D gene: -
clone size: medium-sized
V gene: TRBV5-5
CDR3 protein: CASSLHRGVNYGYTF

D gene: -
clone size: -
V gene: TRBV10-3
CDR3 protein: CAINQAGNTGELFF

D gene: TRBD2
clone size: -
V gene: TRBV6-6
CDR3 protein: CASSYPPTAGEYEQYF

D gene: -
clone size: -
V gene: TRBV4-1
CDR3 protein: CASSQVDGNTEAFF

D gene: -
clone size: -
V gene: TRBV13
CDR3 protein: CASSQPDRGPSTDTQYF

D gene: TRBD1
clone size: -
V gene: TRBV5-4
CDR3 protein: CASSSSGSRGRTNEQFF

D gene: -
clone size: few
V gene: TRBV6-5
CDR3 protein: CASGRPGNTEAFF

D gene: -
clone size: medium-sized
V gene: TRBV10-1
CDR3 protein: CASSEGQNTGELFF